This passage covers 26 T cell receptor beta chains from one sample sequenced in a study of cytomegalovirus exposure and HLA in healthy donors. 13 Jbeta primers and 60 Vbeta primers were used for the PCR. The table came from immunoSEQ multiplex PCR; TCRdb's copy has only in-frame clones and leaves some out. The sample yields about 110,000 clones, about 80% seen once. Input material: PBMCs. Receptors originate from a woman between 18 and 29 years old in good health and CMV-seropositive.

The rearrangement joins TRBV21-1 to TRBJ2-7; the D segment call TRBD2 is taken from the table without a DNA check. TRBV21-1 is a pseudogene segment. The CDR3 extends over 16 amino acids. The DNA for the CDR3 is TGTGCCAGCAGCAAAGCGGGGACTAGCGGAACCTACGAGCAGTACTTC. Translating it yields CASSKAGTSGTYEQYF.

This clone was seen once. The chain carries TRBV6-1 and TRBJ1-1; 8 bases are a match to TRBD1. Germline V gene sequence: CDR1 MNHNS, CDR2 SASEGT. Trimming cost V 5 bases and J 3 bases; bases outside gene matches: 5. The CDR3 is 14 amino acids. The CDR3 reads CASSRTGYDTEAFF. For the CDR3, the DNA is TGTGCCAGCAGTCGGACAGGGTATGACACTGAAGCTTTCTTT.

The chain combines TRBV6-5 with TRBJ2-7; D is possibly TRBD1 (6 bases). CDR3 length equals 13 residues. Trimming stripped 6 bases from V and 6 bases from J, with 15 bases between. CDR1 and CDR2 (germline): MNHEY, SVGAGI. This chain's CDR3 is CASRQTGFGEQYF. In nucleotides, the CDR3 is TGTGCCAGCAGACAAACAGGGTTCGGCGAGCAGTACTTC.

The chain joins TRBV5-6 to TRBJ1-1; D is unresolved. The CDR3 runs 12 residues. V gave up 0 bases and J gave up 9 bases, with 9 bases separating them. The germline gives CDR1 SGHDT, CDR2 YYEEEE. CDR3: CASSLDSTQAFF. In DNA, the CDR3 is TGTGCCAGCAGCTTGGACAGTACTCAAGCTTTCTTT.

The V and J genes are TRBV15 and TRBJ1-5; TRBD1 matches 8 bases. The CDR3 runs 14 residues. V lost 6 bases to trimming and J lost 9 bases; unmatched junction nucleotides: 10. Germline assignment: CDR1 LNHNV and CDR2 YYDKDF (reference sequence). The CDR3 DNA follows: TGTGCCACCAGACAGGGGGTCTCCAAGTGGCCCCAGCATTTT. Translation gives CATRQGVSKWPQHF.

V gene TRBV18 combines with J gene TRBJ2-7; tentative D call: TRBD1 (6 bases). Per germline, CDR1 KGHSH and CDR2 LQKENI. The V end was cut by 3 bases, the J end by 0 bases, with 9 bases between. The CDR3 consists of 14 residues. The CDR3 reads CASSPTGSSYEQYF. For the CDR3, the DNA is TGTGCCAGCTCACCTACAGGGAGCTCCTACGAGCAGTACTTC. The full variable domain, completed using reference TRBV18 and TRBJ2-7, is NAGVMQNPRHLVRRRGQEARLRCSPMKGHSHVYWYRQLPEEGLKFMVYLQKENIIDESGMPKERFSAEFPKEGPSILRIQQVVRGDSAAYFCASSPTGSSYEQYFGPGTRLTVT.

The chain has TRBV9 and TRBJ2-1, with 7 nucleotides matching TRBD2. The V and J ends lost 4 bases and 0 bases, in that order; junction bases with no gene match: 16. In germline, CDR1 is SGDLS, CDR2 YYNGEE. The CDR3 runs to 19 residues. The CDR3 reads CASSPLEGGPRSSYNEQFF. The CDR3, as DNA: TGTGCCAGCAGCCCTTTGGAGGGAGGGCCCCGGAGCTCCTACAATGAGCAGTTCTTC.

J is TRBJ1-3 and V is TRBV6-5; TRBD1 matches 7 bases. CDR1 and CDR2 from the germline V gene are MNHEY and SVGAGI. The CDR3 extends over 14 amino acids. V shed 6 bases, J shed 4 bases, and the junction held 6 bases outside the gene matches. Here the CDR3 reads CASRTGTEGNTIYF. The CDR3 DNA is TGTGCCAGCAGGACGGGGACAGAAGGAAACACCATATATTTT.

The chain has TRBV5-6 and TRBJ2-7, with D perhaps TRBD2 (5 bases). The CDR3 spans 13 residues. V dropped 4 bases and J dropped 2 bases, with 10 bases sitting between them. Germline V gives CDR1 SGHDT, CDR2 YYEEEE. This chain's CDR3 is CASSAGPPYEQYF. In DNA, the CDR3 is TGTGCCAGCAGCGCGGGTCCCCCCTACGAGCAGTACTTC.

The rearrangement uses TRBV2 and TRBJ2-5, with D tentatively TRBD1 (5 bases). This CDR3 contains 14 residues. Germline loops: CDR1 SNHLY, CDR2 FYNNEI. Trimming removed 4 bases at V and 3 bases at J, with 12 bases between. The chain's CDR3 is CASSVPGWEETQYF. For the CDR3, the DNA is TGTGCCAGCAGTGTCCCAGGGTGGGAAGAGACCCAGTACTTC. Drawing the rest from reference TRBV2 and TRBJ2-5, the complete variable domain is EPEVTQTPSHQVTQMGQEVILRCVPISNHLYFYWYRQILGQKVEFLVSFYNNEISEKSEIFDDQFSVERPDGSNFTLKIRSTKLEDSAMYFCASSVPGWEETQYFGPGTRLLVL.

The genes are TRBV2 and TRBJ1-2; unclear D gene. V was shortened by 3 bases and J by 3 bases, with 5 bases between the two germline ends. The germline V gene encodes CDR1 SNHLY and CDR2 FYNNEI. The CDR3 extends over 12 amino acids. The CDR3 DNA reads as TGTGCCAGCAGTGACGGGGACTATGGCTACACCTTC. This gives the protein CASSDGDYGYTF.

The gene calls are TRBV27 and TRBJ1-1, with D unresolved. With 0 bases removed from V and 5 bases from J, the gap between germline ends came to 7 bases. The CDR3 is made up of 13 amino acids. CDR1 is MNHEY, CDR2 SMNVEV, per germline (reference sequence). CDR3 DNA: TGTGCCAGCAGTTTATCCGGGGAAACTGAAGCTTTCTTT. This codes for CASSLSGETEAFF.

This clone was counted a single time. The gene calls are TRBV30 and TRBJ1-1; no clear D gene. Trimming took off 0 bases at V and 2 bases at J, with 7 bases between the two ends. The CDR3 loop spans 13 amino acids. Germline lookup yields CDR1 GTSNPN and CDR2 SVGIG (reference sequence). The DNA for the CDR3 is TGTGCCTGGAGTGTCCAGGATAACACTGAAGCTTTCTTT. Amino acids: CAWSVQDNTEAFF.

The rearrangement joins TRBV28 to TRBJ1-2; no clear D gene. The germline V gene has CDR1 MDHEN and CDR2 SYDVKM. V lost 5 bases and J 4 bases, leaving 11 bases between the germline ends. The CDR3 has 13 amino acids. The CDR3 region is CASSVWARYGYTF. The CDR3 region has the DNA TGTGCCAGCAGTGTCTGGGCCCGCTATGGCTACACCTTC.

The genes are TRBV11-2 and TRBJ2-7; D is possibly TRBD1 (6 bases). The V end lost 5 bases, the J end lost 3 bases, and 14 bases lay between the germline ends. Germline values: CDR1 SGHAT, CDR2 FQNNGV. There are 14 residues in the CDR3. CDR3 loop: CASSRGHRNYEQYF. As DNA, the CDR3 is TGTGCCAGCAGCCGGGGACATCGTAACTACGAGCAGTACTTC.

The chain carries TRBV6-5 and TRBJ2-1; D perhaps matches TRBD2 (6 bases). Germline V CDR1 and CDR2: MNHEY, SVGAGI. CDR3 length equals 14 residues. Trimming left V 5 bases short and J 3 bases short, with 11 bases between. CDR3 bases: TGTGCCAGCAGTCCACAGACTAGCTACAATGAGCAGTTCTTC. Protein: CASSPQTSYNEQFF.

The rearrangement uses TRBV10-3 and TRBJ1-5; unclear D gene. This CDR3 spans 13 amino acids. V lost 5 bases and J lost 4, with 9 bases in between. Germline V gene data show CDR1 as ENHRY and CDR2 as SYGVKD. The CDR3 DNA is TGTGCCATCAGTTACTCCGAGAATCAGCCCCAGCATTTT. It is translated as CAISYSENQPQHF.

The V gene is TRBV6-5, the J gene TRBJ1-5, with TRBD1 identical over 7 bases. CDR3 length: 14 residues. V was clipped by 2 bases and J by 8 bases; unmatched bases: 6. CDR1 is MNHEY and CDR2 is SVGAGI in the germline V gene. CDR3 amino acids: CASSYRGGIEPQHF. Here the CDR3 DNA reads TGTGCCAGCAGTTACCGAGGGGGCATAGAGCCCCAGCATTTT.

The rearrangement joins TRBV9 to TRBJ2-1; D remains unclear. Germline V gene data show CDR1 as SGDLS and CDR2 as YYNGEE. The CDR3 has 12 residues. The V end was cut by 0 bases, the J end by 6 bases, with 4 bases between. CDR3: CASSVGANEQFF. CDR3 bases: TGTGCCAGCAGCGTAGGAGCCAATGAGCAGTTCTTC. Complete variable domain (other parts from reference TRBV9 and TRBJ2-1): DSGVTQTPKHLITATGQRVTLRCSPRSGDLSVYWYQQSLDQGLQFLIQYYNGEERAKGNILERFSAQQFPDLHSELNLSSLELGDSALYFCASSVGANEQFFGPGTRLTVL.

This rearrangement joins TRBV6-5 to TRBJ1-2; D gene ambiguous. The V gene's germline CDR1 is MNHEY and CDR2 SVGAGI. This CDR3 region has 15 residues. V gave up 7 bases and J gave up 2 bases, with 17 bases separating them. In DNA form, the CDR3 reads TGTGCCAGCACCTCGGAGCGGCGGGGAAACTATGGCTACACCTTC. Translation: CASTSERRGNYGYTF.

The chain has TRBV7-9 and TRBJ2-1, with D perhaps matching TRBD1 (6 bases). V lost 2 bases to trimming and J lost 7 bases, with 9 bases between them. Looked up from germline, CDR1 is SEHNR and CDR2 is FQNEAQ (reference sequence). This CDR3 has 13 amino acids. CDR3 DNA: TGTGCCAGCAGCTTACTCACAGGGAATGAGCAGTTCTTC. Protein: CASSLLTGNEQFF.

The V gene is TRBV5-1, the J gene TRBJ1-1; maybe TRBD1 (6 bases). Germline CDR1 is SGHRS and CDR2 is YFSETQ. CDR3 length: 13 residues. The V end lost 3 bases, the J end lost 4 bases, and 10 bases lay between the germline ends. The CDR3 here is CASSSTGFTEAFF. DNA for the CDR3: TGCGCCAGCAGCTCCACAGGGTTCACTGAAGCTTTCTTT.

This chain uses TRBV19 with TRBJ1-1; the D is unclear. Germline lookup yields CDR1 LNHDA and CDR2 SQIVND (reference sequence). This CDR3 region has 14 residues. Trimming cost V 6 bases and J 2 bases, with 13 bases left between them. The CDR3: CASRMGGFNTEAFF. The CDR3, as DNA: TGTGCCAGTAGGATGGGAGGGTTTAACACTGAAGCTTTCTTT. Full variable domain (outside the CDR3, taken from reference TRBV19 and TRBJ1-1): DGGITQSPKYLFRKEGQNVTLSCEQNLNHDAMYWYRQDPGQGLRLIYYSQIVNDFQKGDIAEGYSVSREKKESFPLTVTSAQKNPTAFYLCASRMGGFNTEAFFGQGTRLTVV.

CDR3 in DNA: TGTGCCAGCAGCCCCGGAGGCAGCTCTGGGGCCAACGTCCTGACTTTC. This translates into CASSPGGSSGANVLTF. V gene TRBV5-4 combines with J gene TRBJ2-6; possible D gene TRBD2, 5 bases. V lost 4 bases and J lost 0, with 11 bases in between. The CDR3 extends over 16 amino acids. Germline CDR1 reads SGHNT; CDR2 reads YYREEE (reference sequence).

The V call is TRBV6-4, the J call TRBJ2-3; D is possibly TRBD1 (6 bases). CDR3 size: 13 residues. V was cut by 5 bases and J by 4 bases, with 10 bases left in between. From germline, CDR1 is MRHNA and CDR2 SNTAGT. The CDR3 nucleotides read TGTGCCAGCAGTCAGGGGCGCGCAGATACGCAGTATTTT. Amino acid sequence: CASSQGRADTQYF.

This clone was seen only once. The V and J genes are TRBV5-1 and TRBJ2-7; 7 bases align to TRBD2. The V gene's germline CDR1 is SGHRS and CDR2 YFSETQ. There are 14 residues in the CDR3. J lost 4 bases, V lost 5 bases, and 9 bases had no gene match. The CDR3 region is CASSQSGKIYEQYF. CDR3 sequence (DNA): TGCGCCAGCAGTCAAAGCGGGAAGATATACGAGCAGTACTTC. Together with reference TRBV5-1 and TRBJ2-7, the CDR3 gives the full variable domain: KAGVTQTPRYLIKTRGQQVTLSCSPISGHRSVSWYQQTPGQGLQFLFEYFSETQRNKGNFPGRFSGRQFSNSRSEMNVSTLELGDSALYLCASSQSGKIYEQYFGPGTRLTVT.